This T cell receptor (beta chain) was identified during a study of siplizumab effects on memory and regulatory T cells. The CDR3 is made up of 17 amino acids. Looked up from germline, CDR1 is SGHRS and CDR2 is YFSETQ. Germline trimming cut 4 bases from V and 0 bases from J; bases unmatched to any gene: 10. The method was immunoSEQ multiplex PCR; TCRdb's version includes in-frame clones alone and lacks a portion of them. Of more than 90,000 clones in the sample, about 93% are singletons; the top ten hold approximately 1.2%. This clonotype was obtained from a human donor in good health. J is TRBJ1-5 and V is TRBV5-1, with 7 bases fitting TRBD1. Sequencing was carried out using non-Treg CD4+ T cells sorted from blood. Written as DNA, the CDR3 is TGCGCCAGCAGCCCACGCCCCGGGACAGATAGCAATCAGCCCCAGCATTTT. Translation: CASSPRPGTDSNQPQHF.